The rows below give T cell receptor beta chains drawn from one sample of a study of radiotherapy plus CTLA-4 blockade in lung cancer. Clones were read by immunoSEQ multiplex PCR, and TCRdb kept only the in-frame ones, dropping some. This sample has over 95,000 clones, with around 79% found just once. The sample here was peripheral blood, taken from a patient treated with radiotherapy plus ipilimumab. Every receptor here comes from a human donor with non-small cell lung cancer who had a partial response to radiotherapy plus ipilimumab. Some clones in this sample may be carry-over from other donors' samples. Each CDR3 is given with its conserved first and last residue. The D gene is left open where the match is weak. Only some rows state a clone size, as once, few, many or a class for expanded clones.

CDR3nt: TGTGCCAGCAGTCGAAACAGGGGAGACGAGCAGTACTTC; CDR3aa: CASSRNRGDEQYF; len: 13; v_gene: TRBV6-4; d_gene: TRBD1; abundance: .; j_gene: TRBJ2-7
CDR3nt: TGTGCCAGCAGCTTGGCTGGGGGCGGGCGCGAGACCCAGTACTTC; CDR3aa: CASSLAGGGRETQYF; len: 15; v_gene: TRBV5-6; d_gene: .; abundance: .; j_gene: TRBJ2-5
CDR3nt: TGTGCCACCAGCAGTAGACGCGGGGAAGGGACGGCCAACTACAATGAGCAGTTCTTC; CDR3aa: CATSSRRGEGTANYNEQFF; len: 19; v_gene: TRBV15; d_gene: .; abundance: .; j_gene: TRBJ2-1
CDR3nt: TGTGCCAGTAGTATAGTGAGCAACAGCAGAACCCCTCTTGAGACCCAGTACTTC; CDR3aa: CASSIVSNSRTPLETQYF; len: 18; v_gene: TRBV19; d_gene: .; abundance: .; j_gene: TRBJ2-5
CDR3nt: TGCGCCAGCAGCCAAGACGGGACTAGCGGCACAGATACGCAGTATTTT; CDR3aa: CASSQDGTSGTDTQYF; len: 16; v_gene: TRBV4-3; d_gene: TRBD2; abundance: .; j_gene: TRBJ2-3
CDR3nt: TGTGCCAGCTCACCACAGACAGGCAGCCCACTGGGACCTCAGCCCCAGCATTTT; CDR3aa: CASSPQTGSPLGPQPQHF; len: 18; v_gene: TRBV18; d_gene: .; abundance: .; j_gene: TRBJ1-5
CDR3nt: TGTGCCAGCAGTGACCCCCGACAGGGGGTCTCCTACGAGCAGTACTTC; CDR3aa: CASSDPRQGVSYEQYF; len: 16; v_gene: TRBV6-1; d_gene: TRBD1; abundance: .; j_gene: TRBJ2-7
CDR3nt: TGTGCCAGCAGCTTAGACCGGAGGGACAGGGGGGCCTTAATTGAGCAGTACTTC; CDR3aa: CASSLDRRDRGALIEQYF; len: 18; v_gene: TRBV11-3; d_gene: TRBD1; abundance: .; j_gene: TRBJ2-7
CDR3nt: TGTGCCAGCAGTTACGGACTAGTTCTGTACTTC; CDR3aa: CASSYGLVLYF; len: 11; v_gene: TRBV6-1; d_gene: TRBD2; abundance: .; j_gene: TRBJ2-4
CDR3nt: TGTGCCAGCATACCTGGTGAGATGAACACCGGGGAGCTGTTTTTT; CDR3aa: CASIPGEMNTGELFF; len: 15; v_gene: TRBV19; d_gene: .; abundance: .; j_gene: TRBJ2-2
CDR3nt: TGTGCCAGCAGTTTATGGAGTTTGAATCAGCCCCAGCATTTT; CDR3aa: CASSLWSLNQPQHF; len: 14; v_gene: TRBV28; d_gene: .; abundance: .; j_gene: TRBJ1-5
CDR3nt: TGTGCCAGCCAAGGGGGAGCTGACTATGGCTACACCTTC; CDR3aa: CASQGGADYGYTF; len: 13; v_gene: TRBV19; d_gene: .; abundance: once; j_gene: TRBJ1-2
CDR3nt: TGTGCCAGCAGCGTAGTGGGGGCTAGCGGGAGCTACAATGAGCAGTTCTTC; CDR3aa: CASSVVGASGSYNEQFF; len: 17; v_gene: TRBV9; d_gene: TRBD2; abundance: few; j_gene: TRBJ2-1
CDR3nt: TGTGCCAGCAGCTTGTTTCCAGGGGGGAAGGGTGGCTACACCTTC; CDR3aa: CASSLFPGGKGGYTF; len: 15; v_gene: TRBV5-6; d_gene: TRBD1; abundance: once; j_gene: TRBJ1-2
CDR3nt: TGTGCCAGAAGCCGGACAGACTCCTACGAGCAGTACTTC; CDR3aa: CARSRTDSYEQYF; len: 13; v_gene: TRBV5-3; d_gene: .; abundance: .; j_gene: TRBJ2-7
CDR3nt: TGTGCCAGCAACTATCAGGGCTACAATGAGCAGTTCTTC; CDR3aa: CASNYQGYNEQFF; len: 13; v_gene: TRBV11-2; d_gene: .; abundance: .; j_gene: TRBJ2-1
CDR3nt: TGTGCCAGCAGCAAGCGGAAGGGACAGACCTACGAGCAGTACTTC; CDR3aa: CASSKRKGQTYEQYF; len: 15; v_gene: TRBV21-1; d_gene: .; abundance: .; j_gene: TRBJ2-7
CDR3nt: TGTGCCAGCAGCCCTACCAAGAACACTGAAGCTTTCTTT; CDR3aa: CASSPTKNTEAFF; len: 13; v_gene: TRBV5-4; d_gene: .; abundance: .; j_gene: TRBJ1-1
CDR3nt: TGCGCCAGCAGCCAAGACCAGGGCTACGAGCAGTACTTC; CDR3aa: CASSQDQGYEQYF; len: 13; v_gene: TRBV4-1; d_gene: .; abundance: .; j_gene: TRBJ2-7
CDR3nt: TGTGCCAGCAGTGAATGGGGGGGGTTACAGACCCAGTACTTC; CDR3aa: CASSEWGGLQTQYF; len: 14; v_gene: TRBV25-1; d_gene: TRBD2; abundance: .; j_gene: TRBJ2-5
CDR3nt: TGTGCCAGCAGCTTAACTGGGACAGGGGGTGGCTACACCTTC; CDR3aa: CASSLTGTGGGYTF; len: 14; v_gene: TRBV7-9; d_gene: TRBD1; abundance: .; j_gene: TRBJ1-2
CDR3nt: TGTGCCAGCAGTTACTCACCCACAGGGTTCGGATATGGCTACACCTTC; CDR3aa: CASSYSPTGFGYGYTF; len: 16; v_gene: TRBV6-5; d_gene: .; abundance: .; j_gene: TRBJ1-2
CDR3nt: TGTGCCAGCAGCTTGAAGGACTGGCAAGAGACCCAGTACTTC; CDR3aa: CASSLKDWQETQYF; len: 14; v_gene: TRBV5-6; d_gene: .; abundance: .; j_gene: TRBJ2-5
CDR3nt: TGTGCCAGCAGCCAAGATCCGGGACAGGGGAGAGTCTACGAGCAGTACTTC; CDR3aa: CASSQDPGQGRVYEQYF; len: 17; v_gene: TRBV4-2; d_gene: TRBD1; abundance: .; j_gene: TRBJ2-7
CDR3nt: TGTGCCAGCAGCTTGGTTAGCTATGAGCAGTTCTTC; CDR3aa: CASSLVSYEQFF; len: 12; v_gene: TRBV7-9; d_gene: .; abundance: .; j_gene: TRBJ2-1
CDR3nt: TGCGCCAGCAGCTTAAAGCGGACGGAGAACACTGAAGCTTTCTTT; CDR3aa: CASSLKRTENTEAFF; len: 15; v_gene: TRBV5-1; d_gene: .; abundance: .; j_gene: TRBJ1-1
CDR3nt: TGCGCCAGCGGATTATCCGGGACAGGGCAATCTGGGGCCAACGTCCTGACTTTC; CDR3aa: CASGLSGTGQSGANVLTF; len: 18; v_gene: TRBV5-1; d_gene: TRBD1; abundance: .; j_gene: TRBJ2-6